The present T cell receptor (beta chain) was sequenced within a study of PD-1 blockade in classical Hodgkin lymphoma. Study-level information: Patients in the cohort were put on intravenous nivolumab, 3 mg/kg every 2 weeks. General observations from the study: Significantly greater TCR diversity emerged by C4D1 in CD4+ cells but not CD8+ cells. Before treatment, complete responders showed about the same diversity as newly diagnosed patients.

After autologous stem cell transplantation all patients relapsed, and prior brentuximab vedotin exposure differed between cohorts. About this clone itself: Its antigen is undetermined.

CDR3 length: 11 amino acids. Trimming pared 4 bases from V and 11 bases from J, leaving 9 bases between. Germline CDR1 is SGHTS and CDR2 is YDEGEE. Sequencing used immunoSEQ multiplex PCR; TCRdb keeps in-frame clones, though not all of them. The sample yields 7,000 to 7,500 clones, roughly 71% seen once. The source is a human donor with classical Hodgkin lymphoma. The chain is built from TRBV5-8 and TRBJ1-4; D remains ambiguous. The sequencing here drew on peripheral blood mononuclear cells (PBMCs), taken before the second cycle of nivolumab. The CDR3 DNA follows: TGTGCCAGCAGCATACAGTGGAAACTGTTTTTT. This codes for CASSIQWKLFF.